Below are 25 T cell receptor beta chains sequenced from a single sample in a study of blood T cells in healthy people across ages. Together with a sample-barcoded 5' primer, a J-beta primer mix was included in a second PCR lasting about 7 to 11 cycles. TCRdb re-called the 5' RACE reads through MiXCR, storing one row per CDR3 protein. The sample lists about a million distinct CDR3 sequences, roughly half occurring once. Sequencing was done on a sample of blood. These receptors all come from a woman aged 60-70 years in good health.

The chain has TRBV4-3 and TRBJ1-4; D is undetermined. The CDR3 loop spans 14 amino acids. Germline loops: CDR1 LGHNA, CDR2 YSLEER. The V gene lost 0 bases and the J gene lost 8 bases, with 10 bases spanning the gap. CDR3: CASSQEPVAEKLFF. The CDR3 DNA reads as TGCGCCAGCAGCCAAGAACCGGTAGCCGAAAAACTGTTTTTT.

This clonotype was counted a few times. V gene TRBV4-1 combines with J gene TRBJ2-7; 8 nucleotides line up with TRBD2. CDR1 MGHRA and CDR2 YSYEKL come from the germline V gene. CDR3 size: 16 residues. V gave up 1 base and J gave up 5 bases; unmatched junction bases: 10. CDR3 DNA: TGCGCCAGCAGCCAAGGGACTTTGGGACTAGTAAACGAGCAGTACTTC. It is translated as CASSQGTLGLVNEQYF.

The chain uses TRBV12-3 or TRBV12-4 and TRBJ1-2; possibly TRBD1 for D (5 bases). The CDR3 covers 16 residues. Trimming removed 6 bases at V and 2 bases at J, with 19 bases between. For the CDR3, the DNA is TGTGCCAGCAGAAGGACCGGGTCAGGGAAAAACTATGGCTACACCTTC. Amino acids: CASRRTGSGKNYGYTF.

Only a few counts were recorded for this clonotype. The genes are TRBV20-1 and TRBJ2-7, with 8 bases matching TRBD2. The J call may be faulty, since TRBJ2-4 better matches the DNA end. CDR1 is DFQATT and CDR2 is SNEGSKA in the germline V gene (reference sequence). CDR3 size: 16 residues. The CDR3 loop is CSAQHPVPGRGNIQYF. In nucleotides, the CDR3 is TGCAGTGCTCAACATCCCGTGCCCGGGAGGGGGAACATTCAGTACTTC.

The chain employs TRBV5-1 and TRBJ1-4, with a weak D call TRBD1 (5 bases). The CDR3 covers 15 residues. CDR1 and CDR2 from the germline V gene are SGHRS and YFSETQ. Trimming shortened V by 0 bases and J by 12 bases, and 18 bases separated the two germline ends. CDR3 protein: CASSLDGTPPAELFF. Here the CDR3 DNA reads TGCGCCAGCAGCTTGGACGGGACCCCACCGGCCGAACTGTTTTTT.

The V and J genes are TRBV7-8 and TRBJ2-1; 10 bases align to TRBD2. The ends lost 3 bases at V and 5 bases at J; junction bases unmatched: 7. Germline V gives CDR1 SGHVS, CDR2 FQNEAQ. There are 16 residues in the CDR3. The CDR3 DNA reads TGTGCCAGCAGCTTCGGAATAGCGGGAGGCGACAATGAGCAGTTCTTC. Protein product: CASSFGIAGGDNEQFF. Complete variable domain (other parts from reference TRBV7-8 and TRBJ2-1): GAGVSQSPRYKVAKRGQDVALRCDPISGHVSLFWYQQALGQGPEFLTYFQNEAQLDKSGLPSDRFFAERPEGSVSTLKIQRTQQEDSAVYLCASSFGIAGGDNEQFFGPGTRLTVL.

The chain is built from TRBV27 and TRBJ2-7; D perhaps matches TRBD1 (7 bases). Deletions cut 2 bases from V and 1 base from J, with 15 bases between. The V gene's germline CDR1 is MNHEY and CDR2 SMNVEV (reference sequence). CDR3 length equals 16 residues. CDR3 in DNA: TGTGCCAGCAGTTTAAGCCGCGGGACAGTATCCTACGAGCAGTACTTC. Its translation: CASSLSRGTVSYEQYF.

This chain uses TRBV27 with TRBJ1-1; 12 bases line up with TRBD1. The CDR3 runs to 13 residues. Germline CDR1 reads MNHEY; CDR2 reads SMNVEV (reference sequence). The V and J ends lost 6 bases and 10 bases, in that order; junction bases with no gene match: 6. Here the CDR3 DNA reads TGTGCCAGCAGCCCGGGGACAGGGGGCTTAGCTTTCTTT. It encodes CASSPGTGGLAFF.

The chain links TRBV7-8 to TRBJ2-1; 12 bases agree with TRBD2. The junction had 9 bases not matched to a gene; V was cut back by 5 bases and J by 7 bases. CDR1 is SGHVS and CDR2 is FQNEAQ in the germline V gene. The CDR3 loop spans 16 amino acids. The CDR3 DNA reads TGTGCCAGCAGCCCACGGACTAGCGGGATAGTAAATGAGCAGTTCTTC. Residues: CASSPRTSGIVNEQFF.

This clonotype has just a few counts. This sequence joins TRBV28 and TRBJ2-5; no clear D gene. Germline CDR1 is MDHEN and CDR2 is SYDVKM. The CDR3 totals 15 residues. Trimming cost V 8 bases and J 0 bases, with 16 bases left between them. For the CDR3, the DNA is TGTGCCAGCGCGAGGAGCCACAGTTACCAAGAGACCCAGTACTTC. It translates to CASARSHSYQETQYF.

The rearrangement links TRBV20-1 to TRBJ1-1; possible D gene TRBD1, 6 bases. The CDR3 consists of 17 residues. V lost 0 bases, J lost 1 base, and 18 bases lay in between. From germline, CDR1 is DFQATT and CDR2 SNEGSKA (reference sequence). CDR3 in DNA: TGCAGTGCTAGAGATCTCCAAAGGGGGGGCCCGAACACTGAAGCTTTCTTT. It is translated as CSARDLQRGGPNTEAFF.

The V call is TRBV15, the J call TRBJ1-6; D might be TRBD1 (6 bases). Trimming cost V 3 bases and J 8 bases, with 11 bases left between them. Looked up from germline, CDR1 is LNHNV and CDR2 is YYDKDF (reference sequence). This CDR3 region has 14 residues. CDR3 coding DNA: TGTGCCACCAGCAGGAAGGACAGTTATTCACCCCTCCACTTT. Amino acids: CATSRKDSYSPLHF.

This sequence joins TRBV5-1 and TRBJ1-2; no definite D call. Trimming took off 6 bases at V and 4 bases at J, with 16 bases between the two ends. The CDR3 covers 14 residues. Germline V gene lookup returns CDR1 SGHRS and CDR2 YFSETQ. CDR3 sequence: CASTETKGGYGYTF. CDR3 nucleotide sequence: TGCGCCAGCACCGAAACCAAGGGCGGCTATGGCTACACCTTC.

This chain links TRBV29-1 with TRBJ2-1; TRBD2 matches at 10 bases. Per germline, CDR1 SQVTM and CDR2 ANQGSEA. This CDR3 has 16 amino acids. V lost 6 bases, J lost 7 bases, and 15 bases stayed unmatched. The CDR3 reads CSVRQGASGSGNEQFF. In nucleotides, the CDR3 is TGCAGCGTGAGACAGGGTGCTAGCGGGAGTGGGAATGAGCAGTTCTTC.

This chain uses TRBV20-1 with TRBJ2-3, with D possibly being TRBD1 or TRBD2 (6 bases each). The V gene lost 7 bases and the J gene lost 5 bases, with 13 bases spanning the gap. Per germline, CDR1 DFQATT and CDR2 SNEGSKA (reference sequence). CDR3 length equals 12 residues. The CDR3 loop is CSVVEGGDTQYF. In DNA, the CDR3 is TGCAGTGTTGTCGAGGGGGGAGATACGCAGTATTTT.

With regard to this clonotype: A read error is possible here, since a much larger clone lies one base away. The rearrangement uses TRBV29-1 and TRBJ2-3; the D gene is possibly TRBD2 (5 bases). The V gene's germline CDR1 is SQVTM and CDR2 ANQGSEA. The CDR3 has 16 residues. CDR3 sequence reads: CSVEDRLRSSTDAQYF. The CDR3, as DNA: TGCAGCGTTGAAGATCGGTTGCGGTCTAGCACAGATGCGCAGTATTTT.

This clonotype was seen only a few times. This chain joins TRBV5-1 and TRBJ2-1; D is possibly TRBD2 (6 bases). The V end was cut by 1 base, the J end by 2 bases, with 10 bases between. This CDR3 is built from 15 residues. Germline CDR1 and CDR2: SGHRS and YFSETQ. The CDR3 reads CASSLTGATYNEQFF. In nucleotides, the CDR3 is TGCGCCAGCAGCTTGACGGGAGCGACCTACAATGAGCAGTTCTTC.

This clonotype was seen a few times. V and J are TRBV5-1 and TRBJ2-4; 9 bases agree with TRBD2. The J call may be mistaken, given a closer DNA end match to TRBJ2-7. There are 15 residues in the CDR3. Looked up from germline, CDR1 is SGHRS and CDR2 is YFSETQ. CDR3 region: CASSLIGGRAVEQYF. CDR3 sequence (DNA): TGCGCCAGCAGCTTGATAGGCGGGAGGGCGGTCGAGCAGTACTTC.

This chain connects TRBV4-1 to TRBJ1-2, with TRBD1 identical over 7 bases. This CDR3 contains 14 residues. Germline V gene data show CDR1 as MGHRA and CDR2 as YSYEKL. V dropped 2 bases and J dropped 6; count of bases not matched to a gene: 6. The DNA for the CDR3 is TGCGCCAGCAGCCAACGGGACAGCACCCATGGCTACACCTTC. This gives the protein CASSQRDSTHGYTF.

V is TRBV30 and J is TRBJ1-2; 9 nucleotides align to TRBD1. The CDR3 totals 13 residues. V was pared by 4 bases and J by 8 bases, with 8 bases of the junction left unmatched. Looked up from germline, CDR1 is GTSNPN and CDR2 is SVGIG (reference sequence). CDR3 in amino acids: CAWTKGTGSGYTF. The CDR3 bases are TGTGCCTGGACCAAGGGGACAGGGAGCGGCTACACCTTC.

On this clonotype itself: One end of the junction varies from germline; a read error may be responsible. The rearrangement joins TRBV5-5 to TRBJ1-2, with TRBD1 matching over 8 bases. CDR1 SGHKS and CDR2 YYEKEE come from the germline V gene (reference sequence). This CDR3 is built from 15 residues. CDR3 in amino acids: CAGSPIEGQAYGYTF. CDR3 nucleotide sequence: TGTGCCGGCAGCCCCATCGAGGGACAGGCCTATGGCTACACCTTC.

The CDR3 nucleotides are TGCGCCAGCAGCTTGGGGCCGGGACGTTACAATGAGCAGTTCTTC. Amino acid sequence: CASSLGPGRYNEQFF. This chain joins TRBV5-1 and TRBJ2-1; tentatively, D is TRBD1 or TRBD2 (5 bases each). V dropped 0 bases and J dropped 4 bases, with 11 bases sitting between them. Per germline, CDR1 SGHRS and CDR2 YFSETQ. This CDR3 is built from 15 residues.

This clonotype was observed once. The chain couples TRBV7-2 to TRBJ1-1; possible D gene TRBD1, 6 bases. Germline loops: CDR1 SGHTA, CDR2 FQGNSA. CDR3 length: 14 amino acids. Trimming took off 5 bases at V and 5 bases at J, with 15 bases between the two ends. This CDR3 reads CASSEQQGRTEAFF. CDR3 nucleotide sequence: TGTGCCAGCAGCGAACAACAGGGACGGACTGAAGCTTTCTTT.

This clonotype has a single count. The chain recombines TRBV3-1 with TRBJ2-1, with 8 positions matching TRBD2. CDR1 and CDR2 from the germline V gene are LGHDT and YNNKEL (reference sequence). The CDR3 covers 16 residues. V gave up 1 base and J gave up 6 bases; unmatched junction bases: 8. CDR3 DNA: TGTGCCAGCAGCCAAGTCGTCGCGGGAGGATCCAATGAGCAGTTCTTC. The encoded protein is CASSQVVAGGSNEQFF.

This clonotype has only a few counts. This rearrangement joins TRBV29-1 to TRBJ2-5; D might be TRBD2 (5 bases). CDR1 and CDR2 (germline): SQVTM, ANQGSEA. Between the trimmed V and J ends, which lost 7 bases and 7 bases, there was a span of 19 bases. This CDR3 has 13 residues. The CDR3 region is CSAREGGPGTQYF. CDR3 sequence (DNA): TGCAGCGCCCGAGAGGGTGGTCCAGGGACCCAGTACTTC.